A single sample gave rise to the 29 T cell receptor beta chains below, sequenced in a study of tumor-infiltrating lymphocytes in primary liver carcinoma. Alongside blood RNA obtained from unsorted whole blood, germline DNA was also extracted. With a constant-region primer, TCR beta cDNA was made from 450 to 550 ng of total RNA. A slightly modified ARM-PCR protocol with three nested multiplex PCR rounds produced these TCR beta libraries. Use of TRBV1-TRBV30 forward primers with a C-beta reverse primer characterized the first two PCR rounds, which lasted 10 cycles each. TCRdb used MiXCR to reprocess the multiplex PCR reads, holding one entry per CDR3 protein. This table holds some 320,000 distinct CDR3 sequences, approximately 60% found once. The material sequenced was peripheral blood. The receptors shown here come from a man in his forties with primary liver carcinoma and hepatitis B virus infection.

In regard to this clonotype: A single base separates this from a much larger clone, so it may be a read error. The CDR3 bases are TGTGTCAGCAGCCAAGTAACAGGGTCAGTTCATCAGCCCCAGCATTTT. Translation: CVSSQVTGSVHQPQHF. V and J are TRBV14 and TRBJ1-5; D is perhaps TRBD1 (6 bases). This CDR3 contains 16 residues. CDR1 is SGHDN, CDR2 FVKESK, per germline.

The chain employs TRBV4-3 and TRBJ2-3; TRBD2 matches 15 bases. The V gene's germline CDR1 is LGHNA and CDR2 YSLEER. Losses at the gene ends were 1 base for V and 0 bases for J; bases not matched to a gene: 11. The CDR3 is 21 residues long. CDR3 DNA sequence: TGCGCCAGCAGCCAAGTGCGGGCGGGACTAGCGGGAGGTGAGAGCACAGATACGCAGTATTTT. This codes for CASSQVRAGLAGGESTDTQYF.

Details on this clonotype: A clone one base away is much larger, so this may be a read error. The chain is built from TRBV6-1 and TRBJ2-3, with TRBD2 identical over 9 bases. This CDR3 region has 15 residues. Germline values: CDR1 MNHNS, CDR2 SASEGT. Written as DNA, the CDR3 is TGTGCCAGCAGTGAAATGCGGGAGGGAACAGATGCGCAGTATTTT. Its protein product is CASSEMREGTDAQYF.

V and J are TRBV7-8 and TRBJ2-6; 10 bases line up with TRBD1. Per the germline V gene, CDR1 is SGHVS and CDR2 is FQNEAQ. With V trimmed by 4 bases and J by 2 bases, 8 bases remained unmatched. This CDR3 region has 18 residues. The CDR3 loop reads CASSSPGQGRTGANVLTF. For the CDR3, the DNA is TGTGCCAGCAGCTCACCGGGACAGGGGAGAACTGGGGCCAACGTCCTGACTTTC.

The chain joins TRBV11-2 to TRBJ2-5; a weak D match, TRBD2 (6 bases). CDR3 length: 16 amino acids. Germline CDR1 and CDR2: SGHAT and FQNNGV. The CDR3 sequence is CANSSIARGTGETQYF. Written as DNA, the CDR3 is TGTGCTAACAGCTCCATAGCCCGGGGGACTGGAGAGACCCAGTACTTC.

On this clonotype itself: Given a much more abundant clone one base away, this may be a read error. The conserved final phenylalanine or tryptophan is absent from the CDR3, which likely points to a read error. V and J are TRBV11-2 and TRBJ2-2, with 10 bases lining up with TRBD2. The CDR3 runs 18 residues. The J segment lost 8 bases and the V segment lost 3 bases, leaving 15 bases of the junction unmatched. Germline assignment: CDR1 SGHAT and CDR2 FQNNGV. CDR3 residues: CASSFSVLAGVRSGELFC. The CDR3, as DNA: TGTGCCAGCAGCTTTAGTGTGCTAGCGGGAGTTAGGTCAGGGGAGCTGTTTTGT.

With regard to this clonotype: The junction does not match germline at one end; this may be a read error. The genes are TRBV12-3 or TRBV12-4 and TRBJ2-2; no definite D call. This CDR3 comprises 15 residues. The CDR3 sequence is CASSLPNSKTGELFF. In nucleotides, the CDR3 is TGTGCCAGCAGTTTACCTAATTCGAAAACCGGGGAGCTGTTTTTT.

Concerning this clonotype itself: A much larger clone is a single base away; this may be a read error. As DNA, the CDR3 is TGTGCCAGCCTTTCCCCCGGGACTAGCGGGAGGCCGATAGAGACCCAGTACTTC. Translation: CASLSPGTSGRPIETQYF. This chain joins TRBV6-1 and TRBJ2-5; 15 bases are a match to TRBD2. The length of the CDR3 is 18 residues. The J segment lost 4 bases and the V segment lost 8 bases, leaving 14 bases of the junction unmatched. Looked up from germline, CDR1 is MNHNS and CDR2 is SASEGT.

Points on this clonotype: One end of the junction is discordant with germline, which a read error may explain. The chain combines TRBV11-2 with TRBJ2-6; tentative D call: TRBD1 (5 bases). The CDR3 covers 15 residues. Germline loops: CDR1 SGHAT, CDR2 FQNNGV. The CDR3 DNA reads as TGTACCGGCAGGTCAGACAGCTCTGGGGCCAACGTCCCGACTTTC. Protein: CTGRSDSSGANVPTF.

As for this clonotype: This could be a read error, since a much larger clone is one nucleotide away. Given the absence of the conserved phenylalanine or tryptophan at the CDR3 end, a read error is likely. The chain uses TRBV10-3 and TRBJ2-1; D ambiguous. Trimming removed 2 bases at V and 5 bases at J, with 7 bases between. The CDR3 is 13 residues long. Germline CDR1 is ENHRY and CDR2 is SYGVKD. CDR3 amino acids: CAISEDLDNEQFS. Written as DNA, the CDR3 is TGTGCCATCAGTGAGGACCTGGACAATGAGCAGTTCTCC.

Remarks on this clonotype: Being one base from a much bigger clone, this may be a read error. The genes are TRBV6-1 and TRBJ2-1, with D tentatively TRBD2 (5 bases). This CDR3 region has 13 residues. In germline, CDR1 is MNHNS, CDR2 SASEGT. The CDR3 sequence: CASTASGYNELFF. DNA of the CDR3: TGTGCCAGCACTGCCTCGGGATACAATGAGCTGTTCTTC.

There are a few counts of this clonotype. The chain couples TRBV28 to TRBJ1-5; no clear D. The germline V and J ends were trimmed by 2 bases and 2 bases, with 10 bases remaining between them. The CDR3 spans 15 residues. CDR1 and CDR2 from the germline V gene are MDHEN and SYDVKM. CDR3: CASSLRRTGNQPQHF. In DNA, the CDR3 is TGTGCCAGCAGTTTACGCAGGACGGGCAATCAGCCCCAGCATTTT.

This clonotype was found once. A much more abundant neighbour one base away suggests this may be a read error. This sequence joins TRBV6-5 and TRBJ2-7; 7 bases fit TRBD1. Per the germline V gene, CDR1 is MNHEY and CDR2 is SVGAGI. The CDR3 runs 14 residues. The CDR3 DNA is TGTGCCAGCAGGACACGGGACAGAGCCTACGACCAGTACTTC. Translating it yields CASRTRDRAYDQYF.

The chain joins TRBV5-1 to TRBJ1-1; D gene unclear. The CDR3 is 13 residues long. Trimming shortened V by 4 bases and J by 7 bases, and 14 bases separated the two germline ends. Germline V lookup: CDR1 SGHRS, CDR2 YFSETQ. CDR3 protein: CASSLNGELEAFF. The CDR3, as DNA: TGCGCCAGCAGCCTGAATGGGGAGCTTGAAGCTTTCTTT.

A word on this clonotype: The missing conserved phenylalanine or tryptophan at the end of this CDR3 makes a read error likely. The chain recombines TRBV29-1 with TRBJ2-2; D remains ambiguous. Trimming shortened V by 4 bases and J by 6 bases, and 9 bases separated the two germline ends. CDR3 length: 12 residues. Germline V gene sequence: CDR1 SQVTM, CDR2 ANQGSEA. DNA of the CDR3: TGCAGCGTTGTAGATGGTTCCGGGGAGCTGTTTCTT. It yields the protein CSVVDGSGELFL.

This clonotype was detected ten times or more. The CDR3, as DNA: TGTGCCAGCAGCGAGGGGACTAGCGGGAATCCATCCGAGACCCAGTACTTC. Its translation: CASSEGTSGNPSETQYF. The J gene is TRBJ2-5, the V gene TRBV11-2, with 13 nucleotides matching TRBD2. Germline-derived CDR1 and CDR2 are SGHAT and FQNNGV. The CDR3 extends over 17 amino acids. J was trimmed by 5 bases and V by 5 bases; bases with no gene match: 11.

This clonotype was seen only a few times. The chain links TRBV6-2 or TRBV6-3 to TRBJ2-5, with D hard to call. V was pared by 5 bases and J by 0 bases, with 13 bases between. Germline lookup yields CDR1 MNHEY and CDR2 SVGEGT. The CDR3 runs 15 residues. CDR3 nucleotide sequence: TGTGCCAGCAGTACCCCTCAGAGGAACCAAGAGACCCAGTACTTC. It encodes CASSTPQRNQETQYF.

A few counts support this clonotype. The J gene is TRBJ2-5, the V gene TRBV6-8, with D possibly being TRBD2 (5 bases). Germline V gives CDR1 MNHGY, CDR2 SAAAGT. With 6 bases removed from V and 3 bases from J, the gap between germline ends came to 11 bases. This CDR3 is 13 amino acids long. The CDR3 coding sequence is TGTGCCAGCAGGGTAGCAGCGGAAGAGACCCAGTACTTC. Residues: CASRVAAEETQYF.

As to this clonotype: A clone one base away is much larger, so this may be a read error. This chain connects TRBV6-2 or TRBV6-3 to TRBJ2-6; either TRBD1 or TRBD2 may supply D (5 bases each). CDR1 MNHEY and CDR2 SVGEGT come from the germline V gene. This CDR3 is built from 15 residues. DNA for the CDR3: TGTGCCAGCAGTTACGACGGCTCCGGGGCCGACGTCCTGACTTTC. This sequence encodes CASSYDGSGADVLTF.

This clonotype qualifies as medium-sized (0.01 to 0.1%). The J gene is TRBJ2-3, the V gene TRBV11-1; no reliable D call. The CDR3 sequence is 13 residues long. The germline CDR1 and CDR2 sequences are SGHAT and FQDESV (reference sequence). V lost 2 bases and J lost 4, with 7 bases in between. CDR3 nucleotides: TGTGCCAGCAGCTTATCGTCCGCAGATACGCAGTATTTT. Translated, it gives CASSLSSADTQYF.

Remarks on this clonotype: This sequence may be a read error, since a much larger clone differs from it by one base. The CDR3 coding sequence is TGTGCCAGCAACCAAGATCCGACGGACAGGGAGAAACTGTTTTTT. Translation gives CASNQDPTDREKLFF. This chain joins TRBV4-2 and TRBJ1-4, with 8 positions matching TRBD1. Germline V lookup: CDR1 LGHNA, CDR2 YNFKEQ. This CDR3 has 15 residues.

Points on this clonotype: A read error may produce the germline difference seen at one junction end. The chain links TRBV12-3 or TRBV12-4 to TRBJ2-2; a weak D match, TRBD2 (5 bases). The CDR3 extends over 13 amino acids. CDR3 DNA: TGTGCCAGCGCCCCGGGCCGGCACGGGGAGCCGTTTTTT. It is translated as CASAPGRHGEPFF.

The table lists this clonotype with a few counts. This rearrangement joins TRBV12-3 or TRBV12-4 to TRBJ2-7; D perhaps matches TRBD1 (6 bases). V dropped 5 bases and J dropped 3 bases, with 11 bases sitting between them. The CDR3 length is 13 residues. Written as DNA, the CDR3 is TGTGCCAGCAGTATAGGACAGTTCTACGAGCAGTACTTC. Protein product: CASSIGQFYEQYF.

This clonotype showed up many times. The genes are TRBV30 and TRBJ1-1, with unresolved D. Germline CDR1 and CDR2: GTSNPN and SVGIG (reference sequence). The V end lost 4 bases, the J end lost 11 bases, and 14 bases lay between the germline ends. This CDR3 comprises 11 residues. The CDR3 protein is CAWKGRHEAFF. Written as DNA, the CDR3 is TGTGCCTGGAAGGGTCGCCATGAGGCTTTCTTT.

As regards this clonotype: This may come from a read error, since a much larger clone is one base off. The CDR3, as DNA: TGTGCCAATAGGGTAAGCGGGAACGGCGAGCAGTACTTC. This translates into CANRVSGNGEQYF. The rearrangement links TRBV6-6 to TRBJ2-7, with 7 bases aligning to TRBD2. Germline CDR1 MNHNY, CDR2 SVGAGI (reference sequence). The CDR3 contains 13 residues. Trimming cost V 10 bases and J 6 bases; bases outside gene matches: 12.

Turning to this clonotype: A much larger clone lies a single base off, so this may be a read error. CDR3 sequence reads: CTSSSQGGYEKLFF. The CDR3 nucleotides read TGTACCAGCAGTTCCCAGGGGGGGTATGAAAAACTGTTTTTT. The chain has TRBV6-6 and TRBJ1-4; 7 bases map to TRBD1. The CDR3 consists of 14 residues. Per the germline V gene, CDR1 is MNHNY and CDR2 is SVGAGI (reference sequence).

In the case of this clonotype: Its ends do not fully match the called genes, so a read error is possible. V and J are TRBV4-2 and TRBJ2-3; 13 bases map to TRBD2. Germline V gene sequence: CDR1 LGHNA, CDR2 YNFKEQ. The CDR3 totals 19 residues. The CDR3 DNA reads TGTGCCAGCAGCTCCTCGGGGACTAGCGGGGTTGCTAGCACAGATACGCAGTACTTT. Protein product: CASSSSGTSGVASTDTQYF.

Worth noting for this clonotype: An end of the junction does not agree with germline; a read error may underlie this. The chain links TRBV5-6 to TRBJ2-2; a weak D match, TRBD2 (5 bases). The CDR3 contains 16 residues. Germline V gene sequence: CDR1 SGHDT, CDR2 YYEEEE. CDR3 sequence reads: CAGSLVSVANTGELSF. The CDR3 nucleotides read TGTGCCGGCAGCTTGGTTTCGGTCGCGAACACCGGGGAGCTGTCTTTT.

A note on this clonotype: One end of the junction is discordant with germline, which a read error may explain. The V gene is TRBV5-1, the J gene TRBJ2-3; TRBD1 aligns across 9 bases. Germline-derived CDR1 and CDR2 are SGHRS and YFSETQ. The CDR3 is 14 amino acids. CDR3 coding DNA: TGCGCCAGCAGACGCGGACAGGGGCCAGATAGGCAGTATTTT. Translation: CASRRGQGPDRQYF.